The clone carrying this T cell receptor beta chain was seen repeatedly, ten times or more. Uncontrolled infection, other autoimmune disease, pregnancy or lactation led to exclusion. Using around 10 ml of fresh peripheral blood, PBMCs were prepared. The data were taken from a study of T cells in Graves' hyperthyroidism and ophthalmopathy. Germline assignment: CDR1 SGDLS and CDR2 YYNGEE. The CDR3 is 16 amino acids. Trimming at V came to 3 bases and at J to 6 bases, leaving 11 bases not matched to a gene. RNA transcripts served as the template for amplifying TCR beta CDR3 regions. First-round RT-PCR targeting the TCR CDR3 was performed with the HTBI primer set. In TCRdb, the multiplex PCR reads were re-called with MiXCR into one record per CDR3 protein. The table has about 600,000 distinct CDR3 sequences, 14% seen once.

This TCR derives from a young woman with Graves' ophthalmopathy. Material for sequencing was blood. The chain carries TRBV9 and TRBJ2-2; 7 positions agree with TRBD2. The CDR3 region is CASSDSGTKTSGELFF. CDR3 DNA: TGTGCCAGCAGCGATTCCGGGACTAAGACGTCCGGGGAGCTGTTTTTT.